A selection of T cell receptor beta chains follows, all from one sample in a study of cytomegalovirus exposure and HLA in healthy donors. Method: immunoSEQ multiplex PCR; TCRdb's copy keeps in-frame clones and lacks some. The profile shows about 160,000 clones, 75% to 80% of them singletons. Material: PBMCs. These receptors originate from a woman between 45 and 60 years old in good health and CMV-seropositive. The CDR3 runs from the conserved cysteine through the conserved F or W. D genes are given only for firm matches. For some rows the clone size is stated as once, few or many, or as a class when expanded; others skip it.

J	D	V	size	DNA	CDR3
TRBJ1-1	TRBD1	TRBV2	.	TGTGCCAGCACTTTCGACAGGGTAGGCACTGAAGCTTTCTTT	CASTFDRVGTEAFF
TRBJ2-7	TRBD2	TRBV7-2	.	TGTGCCAGCAGCATAGCGGTTGCTAGCGGGAGAACGTACGAGCAGTACTTC	CASSIAVASGRTYEQYF
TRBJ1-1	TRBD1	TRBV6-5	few	TGTGCCAGCAGTTACTCGTCAGGGGGCCCATATGAAGCTTTCTTT	CASSYSSGGPYEAFF
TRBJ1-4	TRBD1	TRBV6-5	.	TGTGCCAGCAGCGCGACAGGGCGGGATGAAAAACTGTTTTTT	CASSATGRDEKLFF
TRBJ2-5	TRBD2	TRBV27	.	TGTGCCAGCAGCCCGGGGCCGCTAGCGGGGGGAGGGACCCAGTACTTC	CASSPGPLAGGGTQYF
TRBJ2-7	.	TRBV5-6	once	TGTGCCAGCACGCCAAGGGGGGACAGCTACGAGCAGTACTTC	CASTPRGDSYEQYF
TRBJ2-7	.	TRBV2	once	TGTGCCAGCAGTGTCAGCTCCTACGAGCAGTACTTC	CASSVSSYEQYF
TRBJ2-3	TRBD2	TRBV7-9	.	TGTGCCAGCAGCTCGGGACTAGCGGGAGGTGGTACAGATACGCAGTATTTT	CASSSGLAGGGTDTQYF
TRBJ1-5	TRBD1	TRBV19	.	TGTGCCAGCGAGGGACAGGGCGATCAGCCCCAGCATTTT	CASEGQGDQPQHF
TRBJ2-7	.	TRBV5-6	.	TGTGCCAGCAGCTTGAACGGCGGGACGATCTACGGGCAGTACTTC	CASSLNGGTIYGQYF
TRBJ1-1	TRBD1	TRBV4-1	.	TGCGCCAGCAGCAGGCCAGGGGGAAACACTGAAGCTTTCTTT	CASSRPGGNTEAFF
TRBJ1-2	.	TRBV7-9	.	TGTGCCAGCAGCAACGCGTGGGGGGAAGGCGATGGCTACACCTTC	CASSNAWGEGDGYTF
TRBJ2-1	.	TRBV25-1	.	TGTGCCAGCAGTGATCTCGCCCCACAATACTACAATGAGCAGTTCTTC	CASSDLAPQYYNEQFF
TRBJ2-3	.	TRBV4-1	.	TGCGCCAGCAGCCATCAGGGTACAGATACGCAGTATTTT	CASSHQGTDTQYF
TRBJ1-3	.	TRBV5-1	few	TGCGCCAGCAGCGCCCAGGGCTCTGGAAACACCATATATTTT	CASSAQGSGNTIYF
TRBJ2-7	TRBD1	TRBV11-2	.	TGTGCCAGCAGCCCCGACAGGGTTTCCTACGAGCAGTACTTC	CASSPDRVSYEQYF
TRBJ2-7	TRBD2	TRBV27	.	TGTGCCAGCAGCTTACTAGCGGGGGCAATTAACGAGCAGTACTTC	CASSLLAGAINEQYF
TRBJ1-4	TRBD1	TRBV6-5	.	TGTGCCAGCAGTTCACAGGGGAGGACTGAAAAACTGTTTTTT	CASSSQGRTEKLFF
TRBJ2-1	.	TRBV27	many	TGTGCCAGCAGACAGACGGTTAGCTCCTACAATGAGCAGTTCTTC	CASRQTVSSYNEQFF
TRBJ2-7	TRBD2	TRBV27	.	TGTGCCAGCAGTTTATTTGCGGGAGTTAACTACGAGCAGTACTTC	CASSLFAGVNYEQYF
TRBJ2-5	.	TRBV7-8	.	TGTGCCAGCAGCTCCCAGGTCGGGAGAGAGACCCAGTACTTC	CASSSQVGRETQYF
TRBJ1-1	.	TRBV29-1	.	TGCAGCGTTGACCTGGGAGGGAGCACTGAAGCTTTCTTT	CSVDLGGSTEAFF
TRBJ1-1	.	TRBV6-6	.	TGTGCCAGCAGCGGGGGAACGGACCATATGAACACTGAAGCTTTCTTT	CASSGGTDHMNTEAFF
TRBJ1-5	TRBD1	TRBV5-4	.	TGTGCCAGCAGCGCCGACAGGGCGGGACAGCCCCAGCATTTT	CASSADRAGQPQHF
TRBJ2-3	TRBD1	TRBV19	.	TGTGCCAGTAGTATCCGAGACAGGGGCACAGATACGCAGTATTTT	CASSIRDRGTDTQYF
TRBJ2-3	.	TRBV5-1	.	TGCGCCAGCAGGTACAGGGTAACTAGCACAGATACGCAGTATTTT	CASRYRVTSTDTQYF
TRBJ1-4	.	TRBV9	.	TGTGCCAGCAGCCCCAATCCCGGTGAAAAACTGTTTTTT	CASSPNPGEKLFF
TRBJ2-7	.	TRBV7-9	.	TGTGCCAGCAGCCCCTCCGAGGGCATGAGGATCGAGCAGTACTTC	CASSPSEGMRIEQYF
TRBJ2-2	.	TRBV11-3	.	TGTGCCAGCAGCTTAGCCGGGACGAACACCGGGGAGCTGTTTTTT	CASSLAGTNTGELFF
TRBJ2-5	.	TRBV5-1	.	TGCGCCAGCAGCTTGGGACAACAAGAGACCCAGTACTTC	CASSLGQQETQYF
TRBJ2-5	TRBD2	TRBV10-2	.	TGCGCCAGCAGTGATGACCTAGCGGGGGGCCGGGAGACCCAGTACTTC	CASSDDLAGGRETQYF
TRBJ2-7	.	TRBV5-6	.	TGTGCCAGCAGTTATGGATACCAGGGGTCCTACGAGCAGTACTTC	CASSYGYQGSYEQYF
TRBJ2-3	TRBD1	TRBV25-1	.	TGTGCCAGCAGTGACCCCGGGACAGGGCCAGATACGCAGTATTTT	CASSDPGTGPDTQYF
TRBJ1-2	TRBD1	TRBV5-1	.	TGCGCCAGCAGCGGAACAGGGGGCGCAGGGTATGGCTACACCTTC	CASSGTGGAGYGYTF
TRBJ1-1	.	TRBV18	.	TGTGCCAGCTCACCACCGACGGGTCCTGAAGCTTTCTTT	CASSPPTGPEAFF
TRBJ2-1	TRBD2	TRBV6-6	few	TGTGCCAGCAGCCTCAGCGGGGGAACCTACAATGAGCAGTTCTTC	CASSLSGGTYNEQFF
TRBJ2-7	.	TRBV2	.	TGTGCCAGCAGTTTGGACAGTTACGAGCAGTACTTC	CASSLDSYEQYF
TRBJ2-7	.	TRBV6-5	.	TGTGCCAGCAGAGGAGGGTATAGGGAGCAGTACTTC	CASRGGYREQYF
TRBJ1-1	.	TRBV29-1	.	TGCAGCGTTGATGCCCCCGGGGTTACTGAAGCTTTCTTT	CSVDAPGVTEAFF
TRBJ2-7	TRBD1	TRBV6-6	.	TGTGCCAGCAGCCCCGACAGGGCCACCTCCTACGAGCAGTACTTC	CASSPDRATSYEQYF
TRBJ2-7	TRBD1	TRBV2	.	TGTGCCAGCAGTGACCGGACAGGGGTCGGCGAGCAGTACTTC	CASSDRTGVGEQYF
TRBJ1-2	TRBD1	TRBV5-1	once	TGCGCCAGCAGCTTAGACAGGGGGGATGGCTACACCTTC	CASSLDRGDGYTF
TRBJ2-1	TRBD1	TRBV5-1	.	TGCGCCAGCAGCTTGGGGACAGGGTCCAATGAGCAGTTCTTC	CASSLGTGSNEQFF
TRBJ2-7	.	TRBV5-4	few	TGTGCCAGCAGCTTGGCAGGGAATTCCGCCTACGAGCAGTACTTC	CASSLAGNSAYEQYF
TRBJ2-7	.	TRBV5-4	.	TGTGCCAGCAGCTTGGACACTAGCTCCTACGAGCAGTACTTC	CASSLDTSSYEQYF
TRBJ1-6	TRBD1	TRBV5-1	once	TGCGCCAGCAGCTTGATGGCAGGGGGCGGGAATTCACCCCTCCACTTT	CASSLMAGGGNSPLHF
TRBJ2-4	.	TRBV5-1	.	TGCGCCAGCAGCTTGTCAGGGGTGGGCCAAAACATTCAGTACTTC	CASSLSGVGQNIQYF
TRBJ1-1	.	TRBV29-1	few	TGCAGCGTTGGATCGCCGGTGAACACTGAAGCTTTCTTT	CSVGSPVNTEAFF
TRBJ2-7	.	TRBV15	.	TGTGCCACCAGCAGAGACTCTTCCTACGAGCAGTACTTC	CATSRDSSYEQYF
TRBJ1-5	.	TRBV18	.	TGTGCCAGCTCTCGCGGGGTGGGGGAGCCCCAGCATTTT	CASSRGVGEPQHF
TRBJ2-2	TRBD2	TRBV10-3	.	TGTGCCATCAGTGGTCAAAGTTCGGGAGGCCAAACATTCACCGGGGAGCTGTTTTTT	CAISGQSSGGQTFTGELFF
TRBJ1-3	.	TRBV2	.	TGTGCCAGCAGTCTCTCTGGAAACACCATATATTTT	CASSLSGNTIYF
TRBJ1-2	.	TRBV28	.	TGTGCCAGCAGTTTATCAAGGCGGATCTATGGCTACACCTTC	CASSLSRRIYGYTF
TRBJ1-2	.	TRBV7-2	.	TGTGCCAGCAGCTTAAATTCGTTTGGCTACACCTTC	CASSLNSFGYTF
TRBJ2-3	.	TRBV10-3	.	TGTGCCATCAGTGATCGGACTGTAACGCAGTATTTT	CAISDRTVTQYF
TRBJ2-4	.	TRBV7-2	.	TGTGCCAGCAGCTCAAGTACTAGACTCCAGTACTTC	CASSSSTRLQYF
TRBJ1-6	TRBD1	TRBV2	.	TGTGCCAGCAGTGGGGACAGTTCGAATTCACCCCTCCACTTT	CASSGDSSNSPLHF
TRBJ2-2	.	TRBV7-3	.	TGTGCCAGCAGCCTCTACGGGATAGGGGAGCTGTTTTTT	CASSLYGIGELFF
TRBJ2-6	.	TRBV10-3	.	TGTGCCACCGGCCAGGGCTCTGGGGCCAACGTCCTGACTTTC	CATGQGSGANVLTF